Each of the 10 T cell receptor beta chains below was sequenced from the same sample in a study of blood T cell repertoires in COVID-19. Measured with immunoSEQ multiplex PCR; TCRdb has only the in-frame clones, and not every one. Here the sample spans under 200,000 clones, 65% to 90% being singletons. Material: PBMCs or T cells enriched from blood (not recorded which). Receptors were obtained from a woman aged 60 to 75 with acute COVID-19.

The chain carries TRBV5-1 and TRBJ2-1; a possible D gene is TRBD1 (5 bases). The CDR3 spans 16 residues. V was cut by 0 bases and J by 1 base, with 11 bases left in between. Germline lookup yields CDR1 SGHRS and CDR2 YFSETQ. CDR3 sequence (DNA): TGCGCCAGCAGCTTGGGAGACAGTGGGTCCTACAATGAGCAGTTCTTC. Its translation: CASSLGDSGSYNEQFF.

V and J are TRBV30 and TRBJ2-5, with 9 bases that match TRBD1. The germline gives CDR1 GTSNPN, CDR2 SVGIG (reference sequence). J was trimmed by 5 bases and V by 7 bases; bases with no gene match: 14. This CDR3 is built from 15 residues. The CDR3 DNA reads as TGTGCCTCAGCTTTAGGGACAGGGAGGAGGGAGACCCAGTACTTC. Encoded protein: CASALGTGRRETQYF.

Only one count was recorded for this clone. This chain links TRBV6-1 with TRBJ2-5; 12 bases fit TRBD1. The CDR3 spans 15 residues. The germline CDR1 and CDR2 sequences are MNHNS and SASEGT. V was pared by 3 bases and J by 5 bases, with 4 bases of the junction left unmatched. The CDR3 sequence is CASSDGTGGGETQYF. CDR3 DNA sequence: TGTGCCAGCAGTGACGGGACAGGGGGCGGTGAGACCCAGTACTTC.

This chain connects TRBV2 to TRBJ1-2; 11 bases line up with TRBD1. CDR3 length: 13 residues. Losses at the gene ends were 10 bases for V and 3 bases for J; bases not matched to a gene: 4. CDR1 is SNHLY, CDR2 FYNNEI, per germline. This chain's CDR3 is CATRTGGDYGYTF. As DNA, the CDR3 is TGTGCCACCAGGACAGGGGGCGACTATGGCTACACCTTC.

The CDR3 is CASSQGGLAGVYNEQFF. The CDR3 nucleotides are TGTGCCAGCAGCCAAGGAGGACTAGCGGGAGTCTACAATGAGCAGTTCTTC. This rearrangement joins TRBV4-2 to TRBJ2-1; 13 nucleotides align to TRBD2. The J segment lost 3 bases and the V segment lost 1 base, leaving 3 bases of the junction unmatched. The CDR3 is 17 residues long. From germline, CDR1 is LGHNA and CDR2 YNFKEQ.

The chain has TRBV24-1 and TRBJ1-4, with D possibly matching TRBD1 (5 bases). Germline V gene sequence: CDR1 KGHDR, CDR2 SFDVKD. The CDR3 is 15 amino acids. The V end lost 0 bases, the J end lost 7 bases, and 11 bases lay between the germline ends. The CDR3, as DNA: TGTGCCACCAGTGATTTGACTTGGGGGGGTGAAAAACTGTTTTTT. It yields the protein CATSDLTWGGEKLFF.

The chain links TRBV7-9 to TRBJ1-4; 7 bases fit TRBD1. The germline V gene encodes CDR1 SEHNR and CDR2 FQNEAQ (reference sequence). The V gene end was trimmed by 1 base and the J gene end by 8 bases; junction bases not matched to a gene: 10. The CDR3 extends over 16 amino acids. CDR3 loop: CASSLVLTGWIEKLFF. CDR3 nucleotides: TGTGCCAGCAGCTTAGTCTTGACAGGGTGGATAGAAAAACTGTTTTTT.

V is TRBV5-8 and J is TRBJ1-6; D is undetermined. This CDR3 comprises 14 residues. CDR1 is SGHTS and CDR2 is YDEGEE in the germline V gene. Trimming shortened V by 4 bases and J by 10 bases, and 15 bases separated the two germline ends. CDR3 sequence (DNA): TGTGCCAGCAGCCCACTAGGGAGTGGATCACCCCTCCACTTT. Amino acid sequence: CASSPLGSGSPLHF.

CDR3 DNA: TGTGCCAGCCACCGGGGACTAGCGGGAGGGACAGATACGCAGTATTTT. This gives the protein CASHRGLAGGTDTQYF. V usage is TRBV19 and J usage is TRBJ2-3; 16 nucleotides line up with TRBD2. The germline CDR1 and CDR2 sequences are LNHDA and SQIVND (reference sequence). Trimming cost V 9 bases and J 3 bases; bases outside gene matches: 6. The CDR3 has 16 amino acids.

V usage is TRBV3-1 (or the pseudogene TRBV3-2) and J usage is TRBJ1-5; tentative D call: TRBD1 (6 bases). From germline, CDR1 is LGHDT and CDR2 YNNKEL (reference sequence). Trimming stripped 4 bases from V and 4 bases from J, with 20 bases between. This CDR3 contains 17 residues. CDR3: CASSPRPPGVFNQPQHF. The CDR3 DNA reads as TGTGCCAGCAGCCCAAGACCCCCAGGGGTCTTTAATCAGCCCCAGCATTTT.